Following are 15 T cell receptor beta chains from one sample sequenced in a study of CD8 T cells in Susac syndrome. The authors reverse transcribed roughly 0.5 to 1 ug RNA with random hexamers. TCRdb analysed the immunoSEQ multiplex PCR reads with MiXCR anew, one entry per CDR3 protein. The table shows about 140,000 distinct CDR3 sequences, with 85% to 95% occurring only once. The sample taken for sequencing was CD4+ T cells from PBMCs. The source is a human donor with Susac syndrome.

The genes are TRBV7-2 and TRBJ2-5; 8 bases agree with TRBD1. CDR1 and CDR2 (germline): SGHTA, FQGNSA. V shed 5 bases, J shed 5 bases, and the junction held 16 bases outside the gene matches. The length of the CDR3 is 17 residues. The CDR3, as DNA: TGTGCCAGCAGCCGTATCCCCGGACAGGGCCAGTTTGAGACCCAGTACTTC. It codes for CASSRIPGQGQFETQYF.

The chain combines TRBV30 with TRBJ1-5, with a possible D match to TRBD1 (5 bases). The CDR3 is 14 amino acids. The V gene's germline CDR1 is GTSNPN and CDR2 SVGIG (reference sequence). The V end was cut by 2 bases, the J end by 4 bases, with 12 bases between. CDR3 coding DNA: TGTGCCTGGAGTCCGGGGGGGGGTAATCAGCCCCAGCATTTT. It encodes CAWSPGGGNQPQHF. Using reference TRBV30 and TRBJ1-5 for the parts outside the CDR3, the full variable domain is SQTIHQWPATLVQPVGSPLSLECTVEGTSNPNLYWYRQAAGRGLQLLFYSVGIGQISSEVPQNLSASRPQDRQFILSSKKLLLSDSGFYLCAWSPGGGNQPQHFGDGTRLSIL.

The chain carries TRBV12-3 or TRBV12-4 and TRBJ1-2, with 7 bases fitting TRBD1. The CDR3 contains 14 residues. The junction had 12 bases not matched to a gene; V was cut back by 6 bases and J by 8 bases. The DNA for the CDR3 is TGTGCCAGCAGCCGTACAAGACAGGGTTCGGGCTACACCTTC. Translating gives CASSRTRQGSGYTF.

This clonotype was seen a single time. J is TRBJ1-1 and V is TRBV21-1; the DNA was not compared with TRBD1, the D call given in the table. TRBV21-1 is an annotated pseudogene. This CDR3 has 15 amino acids. This chain's CDR3 is CASSPEGTGGTEAFF. The CDR3 DNA reads TGTGCCAGCAGCCCCGAAGGGACAGGGGGCACTGAAGCTTTCTTT.

V is TRBV30 and J is TRBJ1-1; D remains ambiguous. V was trimmed by 4 bases and J by 2 bases, leaving 17 bases between them. This CDR3 is 15 amino acids long. CDR1 GTSNPN and CDR2 SVGIG come from the germline V gene (reference sequence). The CDR3 region is CAWTLRWGDNTEAFF. The CDR3 bases are TGTGCCTGGACTTTAAGATGGGGAGACAACACTGAAGCTTTCTTT.

The chain joins TRBV12-3 or TRBV12-4 to TRBJ2-1; tentative D call: TRBD2 (7 bases). The ends were cut back, 6 bases at V and 8 bases at J, with 26 bases in the middle. The CDR3 loop spans 17 amino acids. The CDR3 DNA reads as TGTGCCAGCAGCCTTGCCGCGGGGGCCAATCACCCCCATGAGCAGTTCTTC. Protein product: CASSLAAGANHPHEQFF.

The CDR3 region is CATSKGTKTGDEQYF. CDR3 in DNA: TGTGCCACCAGCAAAGGCACGAAGACAGGCGACGAGCAGTACTTC. V gene TRBV15 combines with J gene TRBJ2-7, with TRBD1 as a possible D gene (6 bases). Germline lookup yields CDR1 LNHNV and CDR2 YYDKDF (reference sequence). Trimming shortened V by 4 bases and J by 5 bases, and 18 bases separated the two germline ends. The CDR3 is made up of 15 amino acids.

The chain carries TRBV7-3 and TRBJ1-1; possibly TRBD1 for D (5 bases). V was shortened by 6 bases and J by 4 bases, with 12 bases between the two germline ends. Germline CDR1 SGHTA, CDR2 FQGTGA. CDR3 length: 13 amino acids. The CDR3 spells CASRFERGTEAFF. DNA of the CDR3: TGTGCCAGCAGATTCGAGAGGGGCACTGAAGCTTTCTTT.

The chain is built from TRBV4-1 and TRBJ2-7; D is possibly TRBD1 (6 bases). The CDR3 runs 16 residues. The ends were cut back, 4 bases at V and 4 bases at J, with 20 bases in the middle. Germline lookup yields CDR1 MGHRA and CDR2 YSYEKL. The CDR3 DNA reads TGCGCCAGCAGCCCAATTACAGGGAGTCTCAGATACGAGCAGTACTTC. Translating gives CASSPITGSLRYEQYF.

The chain combines TRBV25-1 with TRBJ2-5, with a possible D match to TRBD1 (6 bases). Germline V gene lookup returns CDR1 MGHDK and CDR2 SYGVNS. V lost 6 bases and J 1 base, leaving 15 bases between the germline ends. The CDR3 length is 15 residues. The CDR3 region has the DNA TGTGCCAGCAGACCCGGACAGACCTTCCAAGAGACCCAGTACTTC. Its translation is CASRPGQTFQETQYF. The full variable domain, in which reference TRBV25-1 and TRBJ2-5 provide the parts outside the CDR3, is EADIYQTPRYLVIGTGKKITLECSQTMGHDKMYWYQQDPGMELHLIHYSYGVNSTEKGDLSSESTVSRIRTEHFPLTLESARPSHTSQYLCASRPGQTFQETQYFGPGTRLLVL.

The V call is TRBV7-9, the J call TRBJ2-5; no definite D call. V dropped 0 bases and J dropped 4 bases, with 6 bases sitting between them. Germline V gene sequence: CDR1 SEHNR, CDR2 FQNEAQ (reference sequence). There are 13 residues in the CDR3. The CDR3 loop reads CASSLARTETQYF. The CDR3 bases are TGTGCCAGCAGCTTAGCCAGGACAGAGACCCAGTACTTC.

The chain employs TRBV27 and TRBJ2-7; TRBD2 aligns across 7 bases. Germline trimming cut 2 bases from V and 5 bases from J; bases unmatched to any gene: 6. Germline V gives CDR1 MNHEY, CDR2 SMNVEV (reference sequence). The CDR3 extends over 14 amino acids. The CDR3 reads CASSLRGGRHEQYF. The CDR3 DNA follows: TGTGCCAGCAGTTTAAGAGGCGGGAGACACGAGCAGTACTTC.

This sequence joins TRBV30 and TRBJ2-6, with D hard to call. Germline V CDR1 and CDR2: GTSNPN, SVGIG (reference sequence). V was cut by 3 bases and J by 2 bases, with 8 bases left in between. This CDR3 has 14 residues. The CDR3 is CAWRVKAGANVLTF. DNA for the CDR3: TGTGCCTGGAGGGTAAAGGCTGGGGCCAACGTCCTGACTTTC.

The rearrangement links TRBV28 to TRBJ2-1, with 7 bases matching TRBD2. V was clipped by 2 bases and J by 7 bases; unmatched bases: 11. Germline V lookup: CDR1 MDHEN, CDR2 SYDVKM. The CDR3 is 16 amino acids. CDR3 loop: CASSLEGLSTGNEQFF. In DNA form, the CDR3 reads TGTGCCAGCAGTTTAGAGGGACTATCCACGGGGAATGAGCAGTTCTTC. The full variable domain, in which reference TRBV28 and TRBJ2-1 provide the parts outside the CDR3, is DVKVTQSSRYLVKRTGEKVFLECVQDMDHENMFWYRQDPGLGLRLIYFSYDVKMKEKGDIPEGYSVSREKKERFSLILESASTNQTSMYLCASSLEGLSTGNEQFFGPGTRLTVL.

In DNA form, the CDR3 reads TGTGCCAGCAGTGTCAAAGAGACCCAGTACTTC. Translated, it gives CASSVKETQYF. This chain connects TRBV2 to TRBJ2-5; D is unclear. Between the trimmed V and J ends, which lost 4 bases and 3 bases, there was a span of 3 bases. The CDR3 runs 11 residues. Germline V lookup: CDR1 SNHLY, CDR2 FYNNEI.